This TCR beta chain appears in the sequencing data of a study of blood T cell repertoires in COVID-19. Whole-study context: Acute and convalescent COVID-19 samples came from the United States, Italy and Spain. PBMCs, B-cell-depleted T cells, or T cells were the source of the cDNA or gDNA that made up the material.

As processed by the authors: Amplification of reference gene primers was used by the study to estimate nucleated cell counts. Using immunoSEQ multiplex PCR, the repertoire was profiled, and TCRdb retains in-frame clones only, with some absent. The DNA gave D and trimming, while V, J and clone size come from that table. The table shows a few hundred thousand clones, with around 85% occurring only once. This clone was recorded only once. V was cut by 7 bases and J by 4 bases, with 10 bases left in between. This CDR3 is 12 amino acids long. Sequencing was done on a sample of peripheral blood. The rearrangement links TRBV12-3 or TRBV12-4 to TRBJ1-1; no reliable D call. The clonotype originates from a woman between 18 and 30 years old with acute or convalescent COVID-19. The CDR3 loop reads CASTRRGTEAFF. CDR3 in DNA: TGTGCCAGCACCCGGCGGGGCACTGAAGCTTTCTTT.